The following is a TCR beta chain sequence with its context. Its antigen is currently unknown. CD45RO-CCR7+CD27+CD95- marked naive CD8+ T cells. This CDR3 contains 14 residues. Germline CDR1 reads SQVTM; CDR2 reads ANQGSEA. This sample was included in a study of CXCR3-negative and CXCR3-positive naive CD8 T cells. Findings and limits, study-wide: Each naive subset displayed comparably high diversity, whereas memory CD8+ cells displayed much lower diversity. Comparison of naive cells showed more hydrophobic TRB CDR3s in CXCR3-positive than in CXCR3-negative naive cells. Naive subsets expressed similar surface CD5; TRB CDR3 features served to infer TCR strength.

In preparing the TRB cDNA libraries, 5' RACE with UMI labels was used. TCRdb re-called the 5' RACE reads and shows each CDR3 protein once, DNA omitted. The sample has some 150,000 distinct CDR3 sequences. The origin of this receptor is a human donor in good health. Some clones in this sample may be carry-over from other donors' samples. The gene calls are TRBV29-1 and TRBJ2-1; the TRBD1 assignment by TCRdb is unverifiable without DNA. The sequencing input was naive CXCR3+ CD8+ T cells from blood. Subset noted: CD45RO-CCR7+CD27+CD95- naive CD8+ T cells expressing CXCR3 (TNR3+). The CDR3 is CSVPRGQPVNEQFF.